This T cell receptor (beta chain) was sequenced for a study of shared clonotypes between healthy human individuals (TCRdb year 2020). At the level of the whole study: The cohort comprised two women and a few men aged 18 to 49 years. To estimate repertoire size and how much clonotypes are shared between individuals, the study performed deep sequencing of blood TCR repertoires from a handful of healthy adults. Different laboratories and diverse techniques were used to prepare libraries and sequence TCR repertoires, to increase sequencing depth and limit assay-specific biases. Per donor, leukapheresis produced somewhere between about 0.94 and 9.5 billion PBMCs. Per donor, three plates each were used for CD4 naive and CD4 memory, two for CD8 naive, and one for CD8 memory.

The donors were healthy, HIV-negative adults with no recently reported acute infections or vaccinations. Every donor was a Caucasian adult living in Nashville, Tennessee, USA. CD4+ T cells were enriched by magnetic negative selection, after which naive cells were positively selected on CD45RA and the negative fraction was taken as the memory subset. After blood collection by leukapheresis, PBMCs were isolated using Ficoll-Histopaque density gradient centrifugation and then cryopreserved in the vapor phase of liquid nitrogen. Analytical flow cytometry was used to check the purity and quantity of each magnetically sorted T cell population. Each sorted fraction had its genomic DNA isolated and then quantified by UV absorbance on a Nanodrop 2000c. TCR CDR3 regions were amplified from genomic DNA by multiplex PCR using the deep immunoSEQ assay. Extracted genomic DNA from each cell subset was spread evenly across all wells of several immunoSEQ 96-well plates, with each plate serving as a replicate. For sorted subsets, each replicate PCR was loaded with roughly 0.2 ug genomic DNA, equivalent to 25,000 to 30,000 T cell genomes. Purified libraries were quantified with a Qubit 3.0 fluorometer, sized on a Bioanalyzer 2100, and re-quantified with the KAPA Library Quantification kit. A separate single-read 150-cycle Illumina NextSeq 550 flow cell was used to sequence each immunoSEQ 96-well plate. The authors' pipeline ran thus. Because the immunoSEQ output held only junctional sequences and lacked quality scores, the filtering could not match the filtering applied to full-length reads. Sequences were annotated with PyIR, a Python wrapper for IgBLAST v1.9, and V/J genes and CDR3 were assigned using IMGT germline references. Any read was removed if the V/J assignment was weak (E-value above 1e-6), the CDR3 was missing, or the read contained stop codons, out-of-frame junctions, or ambiguous translated residues. V3J clonotypes were defined as sequences sharing an identical inferred V gene, J gene, and CDR3 amino acid sequence. To compute the percentage overlap between repertoires, the number of shared unique clonotypes was divided by the size of the smaller repertoire. RTK rarefaction, the Chao1 estimator, and Recon v2.1 estimates of unobserved clonotypes were used to assess repertoire richness. OLGA was used to compute generation probabilities for all TCRbeta clonotypes that the gDNA method yielded from a handful of donors. Here the immuneACCESS table is served through TCRdb, limited to in-frame sequences with V and J called. Missing clones are a known gap in these copies; in checked studies unresolved V genes cover under half, and the rest lacks a known reason. The DNA gave D and trimming, while V, J and clone size come from that table. The sample includes about 2.4 million clones, with over 85% observed a single time. The top ten constitute 0.36% of the sample.

Study-wide conclusions, independent of this receptor: Sampling was restricted to blood, and TCR repertoires in tissues likely differ from the TCR repertoires found in blood. Larger estimated clonotype richness was generally found for naive subsets than for memory subsets. Higher generation probabilities were observed for clonotypes shared by all four sorted-subset donors than for non-shared clonotypes. Pairwise subsampling indicated that sequencing depth was expected to affect the degree of clonotype sharing among donors. The genetic and exposure-history diversity represented was limited by the small number of donors. Sharing across several donors was observed for roughly 5.4% of naive CD4, 3% to 4% of naive CD8, 2% to 2.5% of memory CD4, and about 0.38% of memory CD8 clonotypes. Rarefaction of sorted-subset datasets indicated incomplete sequencing despite the large sequencing depth.

As regards this clone: This clone's antigen is unknown. Within one base of it there is no much larger clone, and no base qualities were kept.

Unmatched junction bases come to 8, with V trimmed by 2 bases and J by 5 bases. The CDR3 runs 15 residues from the cysteine to the phenylalanine. Just CDR3 DNA is preserved here, 45 bases in frame from base 1. From a lookup of the germline V gene (reference sequence), CDR1 and CDR2 are LNHDA and SQIVND. The TCR was taken from a man between 18 and 29 years old in good health. Some clones in this sample may be carry-over from other donors' samples. Sequences were obtained from naive CD4+ T cells from PBMCs. The sample's cell subset or site label is to be understood as: CD45RA+ positively selected. The chain joins TRBV19 to TRBJ2-5, and 7 junction bases match TRBD2. The DNA is as follows: TGTGCCAGTAGTATATCGAGACTAGCTGTGGAGACCCAGTACTTC. It codes for CASSISRLAVETQYF.